A single sample is the source of the 3 T cell receptor beta chains below, sequenced in a study of response to subunit inactivated influenza vaccine (dated by TCRdb to 2017 to 2018). The library was generated by RT-PCR. The listed sequencing device is Illumina HiSeq 2500. TCRdb reanalyzed the raw reads on its own, using fastp at Q25 for trimming and MiXCR for clone calling, and kept in-frame beta chains. CDR3 protein duplicates are merged, each entry listing the most common genes and DNA. This sample comprises approximately 500,000 distinct CDR3 sequences, over 10% of them detected only once. Of the sample, about an eighth falls within the top ten clones. The time point label on this specimen signifies: 45 days after influenza vaccine administration. This specimen consisted of PBMCs from blood, obtained 45 days after vaccination. The source is a man aged 45-65 years who received an inactivated influenza vaccine. Donor details come from another sample of the same person, matched by shared clones.

Many counts were recorded for this clonotype. The chain links TRBV20-1 to TRBJ2-3; D is perhaps TRBD2 (6 bases). The germline gives CDR1 DFQATT, CDR2 SNEGSKA (reference sequence). The V gene lost 0 bases and the J gene lost 1 base, with 11 bases spanning the gap. The CDR3 loop spans 15 amino acids. The CDR3 coding sequence is TGCAGTGCTAGAGATGGGAGGAGGGGCACAGATACGCAGTATTTT. It specifies CSARDGRRGTDTQYF.

The chain employs TRBV20-1 and TRBJ1-6; D not resolved. CDR3 length: 13 residues. CDR1 is DFQATT and CDR2 is SNEGSKA in the germline V gene (reference sequence). Trimming removed 6 bases from V and 4 bases from J, with 10 bases in between. CDR3 amino acids: CSALALYNSPLHF. In DNA form, the CDR3 reads TGCAGTGCCCTCGCACTTTATAATTCACCCCTCCACTTT.

The J gene is TRBJ2-3, the V gene TRBV4-2, with 8 bases fitting TRBD2. V lost 8 bases, J lost 1 base, and 11 bases stayed unmatched. There are 16 residues in the CDR3. CDR1 and CDR2 (germline): LGHNA, YNFKEQ. The DNA of the CDR3 is TGTGCCAGCGGGTCGGGGGGGCAGCGGGGCACAGATACGCAGTATTTT. It is translated as CASGSGGQRGTDTQYF.